This TCR beta chain appears in the sequencing data of a study of blood T cell repertoires in COVID-19. Study-level information: Collection of acute and convalescent COVID-19 samples took place in the United States, Italy and Spain. The cDNA or gDNA used as material had been derived from T cells, B-cell-depleted T cells, or PBMCs.

This clone was observed a handful of times. Methods used by the authors: Reference gene primers were amplified, and this amplification served to estimate nucleated cell counts. Using immunoSEQ multiplex PCR, the repertoire was profiled, and TCRdb retains in-frame clones only, with some absent. Clone size and V and J calls were adopted from that table, with D and trimming inferred from the DNA. Counted here are a few hundred thousand clones, approximately 90% occurring once; the ten biggest clones make up about 2.2%. The CDR3 runs to 16 residues. The germline CDR1 and CDR2 sequences are SGHKS and YYEKEE (reference sequence). The V and J ends lost 4 bases and 2 bases respectively, with 15 bases between them.

The clonotype originates from a man between 25 and 39 years old who had recovered from COVID-19. Sequencing input: peripheral blood. The rearrangement uses TRBV5-5 and TRBJ2-2, with D perhaps matching TRBD1 (5 bases). The CDR3: CASSRAYGANTGELFF. CDR3 DNA: TGTGCCAGCAGCCGGGCATATGGGGCAAACACCGGGGAGCTGTTTTTT.